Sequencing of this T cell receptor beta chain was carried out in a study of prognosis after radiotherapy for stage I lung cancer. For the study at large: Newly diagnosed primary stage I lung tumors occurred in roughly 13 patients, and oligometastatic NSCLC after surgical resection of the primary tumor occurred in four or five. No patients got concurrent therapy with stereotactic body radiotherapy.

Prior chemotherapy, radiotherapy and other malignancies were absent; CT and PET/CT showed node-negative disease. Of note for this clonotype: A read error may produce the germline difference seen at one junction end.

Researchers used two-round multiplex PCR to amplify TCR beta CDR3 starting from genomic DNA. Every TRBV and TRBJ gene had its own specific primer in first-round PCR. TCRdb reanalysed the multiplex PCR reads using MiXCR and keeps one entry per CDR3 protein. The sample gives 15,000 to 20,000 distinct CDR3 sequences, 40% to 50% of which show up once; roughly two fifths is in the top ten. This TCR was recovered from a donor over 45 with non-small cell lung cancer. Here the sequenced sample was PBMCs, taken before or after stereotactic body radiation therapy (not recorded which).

The CDR3 region has the DNA TGTGCCGGCAGCAGCCCACAGGTTCTGGATGTTGGTGGCTACACCTTC. It codes for CAGSSPQVLDVGGYTF. The rearrangement links TRBV25-1 to TRBJ1-2; D possibly corresponds to TRBD1 (5 bases). CDR3 size: 16 residues. Germline CDR1 and CDR2: MGHDK and SYGVNS.